A selection of T cell receptor beta chains follows, all from one sample in a study of T cells in Graves' hyperthyroidism and ophthalmopathy. TCRdb reanalysed the multiplex PCR reads using MiXCR and keeps one entry per CDR3 protein. The sample gives about 530,000 distinct CDR3 sequences, roughly 17% of which show up once; 15% to 20% is in the top ten. The sample was blood. These receptors originate from a woman between 18 and 29 years old with Graves' ophthalmopathy. The CDR3 runs from the conserved cysteine through the conserved F or W. A clone size is listed for some rows: how often the clone was seen (once, few, many), or a class if it is expanded.

v_gene,j_gene,abundance,CDR3aa
TRBV7-2,TRBJ1-5,few,CASSLAPHTGGSNQPQHF
TRBV27,TRBJ1-2,many,CASSLSGRRINGYTF
TRBV28,TRBJ1-5,many,CASRPAGGSQPQHF
TRBV28,TRBJ1-2,many,CASGFRGSFYGYTF
TRBV5-1,TRBJ2-1,many,CASSLGGLAGDYEQFF
TRBV2,TRBJ1-5,many,CASRAMGNQPQHF
TRBV2,TRBJ2-1,many,CASVAGPGRSYNEQFF
TRBV3-1,TRBJ2-2,many,CASSQGDTSTGELFF
TRBV20-1,TRBJ2-5,few,CSASAVRETQYF
TRBV5-1,TRBJ2-5,few,CASSLGRTYETQYF
TRBV7-2,TRBJ1-2,many,CASSPEGTGRFYGYTF
TRBV7-9,TRBJ2-5,.,CASSLEGYREETQYF
TRBV12-3/TRBV12-4,TRBJ1-2,many,CASTPGARRSTHYGYTF
TRBV6-1,TRBJ1-5,many,CASSTQGALQPQHF
TRBV3-1,TRBJ1-5,many,CASSQEGQGTSNQPQHF
TRBV30,TRBJ2-7,many,CAGCPERGYEQYF
TRBV7-8,TRBJ2-1,many,CASSPHLGGSSYNEQFF
TRBV10-3,TRBJ1-1,many,CAISESGPTEAFF
TRBV28,TRBJ2-7,few,CASSGDSLYEQYF
TRBV9,TRBJ2-2,few,CASNNPNTGELFF
TRBV9,TRBJ2-6,.,CASSVASSGANVLTF
TRBV30,TRBJ2-5,.,CAWRPTGAETQYF
TRBV5-4,TRBJ2-2,few,CASSFKDKYTGELFF
TRBV2,TRBJ1-1,many,CASSINPNTEAFF
TRBV4-1,TRBJ2-5,.,CASSRNTAVGETQYF
TRBV30,TRBJ1-1,many,CAWNRLNTEAFF
TRBV7-3,TRBJ2-1,.,CASSPLGGGLAGESEQFF
TRBV7-2,TRBJ1-2,many,CASSLRDRGLYGYTF
TRBV20-1,TRBJ2-5,many,CSAILTSGSGETQYF
TRBV10-1,TRBJ2-1,few,CASSESSVPNEQFF
TRBV7-8,TRBJ2-1,many,CASRYKRSGRPYNEQFF
TRBV5-5,TRBJ2-2,many,CASNLGYTGELFF
TRBV30,TRBJ1-2,.,CAWGSPTDGYTF
TRBV13,TRBJ2-5,.,CASSFLQGTQETQYF
TRBV7-9,TRBJ2-5,many,CASSATGEETQYF
TRBV2,TRBJ2-7,once,CASSERWGHEQYF
TRBV20-1,TRBJ2-7,few,CSADGTSGGPSGYEQYF
TRBV19,TRBJ2-2,.,CASSNRGSGELFF
TRBV7-2,TRBJ2-3,many,CASIRLAAVSDTQYF
TRBV27,TRBJ2-1,.,CASSLSPLAGDEFF
TRBV28,TRBJ1-6,.,CASSYLSTGGRSSPLHF
TRBV30,TRBJ1-6,many,CAWTGGDNSPLHF
TRBV10-3,TRBJ1-4,.,CAIGGTGNITSNEKLFF
TRBV20-1,TRBJ2-5,.,CSASGLKDPQETQYF
TRBV10-3,TRBJ2-7,.,CAISERDSSGQYF
TRBV19,TRBJ2-1,few,CASSTSGRGNEQFF
TRBV7-2,TRBJ2-1,many,CASSLAGLPEDEQFF
TRBV6-1,TRBJ1-3,few,CASSTDTGGGNTIYF
TRBV3-1,TRBJ1-5,many,CASSPDSVQPQHF
TRBV18,TRBJ2-1,.,CASSPTGNNEQFF
TRBV12-3/TRBV12-4,TRBJ2-7,many,CASNRGAGQYF
TRBV28,TRBJ2-7,.,CASSLGGDSSYEQYF
TRBV19,TRBJ1-2,.,CATGTGAVSGYTF
TRBV10-3,TRBJ1-3,.,CAIRPTASSGNTIYF
TRBV5-1,TRBJ1-1,many,CASSFSVRGLNTEAFF
TRBV5-6,TRBJ2-2,few,CASSWDSNTGELFF
TRBV7-2,TRBJ2-3,many,CASSLAGFITDTQYF